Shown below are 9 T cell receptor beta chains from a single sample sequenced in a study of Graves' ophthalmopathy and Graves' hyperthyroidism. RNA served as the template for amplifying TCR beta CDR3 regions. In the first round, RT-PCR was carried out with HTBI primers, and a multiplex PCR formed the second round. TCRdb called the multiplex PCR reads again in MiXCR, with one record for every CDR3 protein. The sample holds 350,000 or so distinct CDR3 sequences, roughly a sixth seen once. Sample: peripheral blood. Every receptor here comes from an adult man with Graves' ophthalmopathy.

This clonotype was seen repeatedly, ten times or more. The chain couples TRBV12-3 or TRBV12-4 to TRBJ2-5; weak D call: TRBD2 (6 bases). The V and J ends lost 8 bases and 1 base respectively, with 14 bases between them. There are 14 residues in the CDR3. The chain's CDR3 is CASGRGRTQETQYF. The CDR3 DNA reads TGTGCCAGCGGACGGGGGAGAACCCAAGAGACCCAGTACTTC.

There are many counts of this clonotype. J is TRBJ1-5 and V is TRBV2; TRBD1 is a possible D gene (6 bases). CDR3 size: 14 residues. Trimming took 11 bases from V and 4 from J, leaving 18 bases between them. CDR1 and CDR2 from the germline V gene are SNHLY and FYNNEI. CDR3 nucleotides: TGTGCCGTTGGGAGACAGGTCAAAAATCAGCCCCAGCATTTT. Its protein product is CAVGRQVKNQPQHF.

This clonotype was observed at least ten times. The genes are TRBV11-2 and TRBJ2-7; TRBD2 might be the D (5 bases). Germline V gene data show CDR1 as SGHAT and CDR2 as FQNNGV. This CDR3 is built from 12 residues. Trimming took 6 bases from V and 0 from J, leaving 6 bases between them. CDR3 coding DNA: TGTGCCAGCAGAGGGAGCTCCTACGAGCAGTACTTC. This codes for CASRGSSYEQYF.

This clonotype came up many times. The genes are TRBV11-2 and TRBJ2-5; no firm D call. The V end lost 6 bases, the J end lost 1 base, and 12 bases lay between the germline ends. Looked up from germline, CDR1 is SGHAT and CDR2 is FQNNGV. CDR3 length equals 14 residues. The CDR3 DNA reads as TGTGCCAGCAGGGGGTGGGCATTCCAAGAGACCCAGTACTTC. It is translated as CASRGWAFQETQYF. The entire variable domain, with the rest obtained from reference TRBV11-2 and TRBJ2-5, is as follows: EAGVAQSPRYKIIEKRQSVAFWCNPISGHATLYWYQQILGQGPKLLIQFQNNGVVDDSQLPKDRFSAERLKGVDSTLKIQPAKLEDSAVYLCASRGWAFQETQYFGPGTRLLVL.

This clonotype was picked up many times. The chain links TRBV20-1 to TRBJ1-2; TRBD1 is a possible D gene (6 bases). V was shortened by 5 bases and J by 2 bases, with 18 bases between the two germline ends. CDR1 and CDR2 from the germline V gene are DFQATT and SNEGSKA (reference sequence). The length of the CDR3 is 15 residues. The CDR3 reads CSAGGGLRGNYGYTF. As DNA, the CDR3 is TGCAGTGCTGGGGGGGGCTTAAGAGGGAACTATGGCTACACCTTC.

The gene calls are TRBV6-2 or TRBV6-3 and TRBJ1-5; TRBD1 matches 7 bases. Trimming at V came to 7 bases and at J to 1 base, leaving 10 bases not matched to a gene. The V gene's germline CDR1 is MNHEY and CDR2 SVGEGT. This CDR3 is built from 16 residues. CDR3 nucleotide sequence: TGTGCCAGCACCCCAAGAGGACAGGCGAGCAATCAGCCCCAGCATTTT. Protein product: CASTPRGQASNQPQHF.

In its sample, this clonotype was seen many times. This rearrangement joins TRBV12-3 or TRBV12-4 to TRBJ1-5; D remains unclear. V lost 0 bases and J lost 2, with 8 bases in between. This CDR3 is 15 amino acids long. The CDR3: CASSLARAGNQPQHF. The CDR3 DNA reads TGTGCCAGCAGTTTAGCACGGGCCGGCAATCAGCCCCAGCATTTT.

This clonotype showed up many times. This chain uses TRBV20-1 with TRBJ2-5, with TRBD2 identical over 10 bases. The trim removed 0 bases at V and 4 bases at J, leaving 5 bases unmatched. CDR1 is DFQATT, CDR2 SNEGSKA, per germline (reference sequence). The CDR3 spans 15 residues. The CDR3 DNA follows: TGCAGTGCTAGAGATCGAGTAGCGGGGGGAGAGACCCAGTACTTC. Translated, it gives CSARDRVAGGETQYF.

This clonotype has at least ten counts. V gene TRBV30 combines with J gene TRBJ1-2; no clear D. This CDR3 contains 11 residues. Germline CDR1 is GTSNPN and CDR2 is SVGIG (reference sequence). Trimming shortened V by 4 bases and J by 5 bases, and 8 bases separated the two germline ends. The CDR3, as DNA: TGTGCCTGGAAGCGCCGGTATGGCTACACCTTC. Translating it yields CAWKRRYGYTF.